The clone carrying this T cell receptor beta chain was observed many times. Its antigen is not known. CDR1 is SGHTA and CDR2 is FQGNSA in the germline V gene. The CDR3 has 14 amino acids. Deletions cut 1 base from V and 8 bases from J, with 11 bases between. The sample is drawn from a study of T cell repertoires in cytomegalovirus infection. Study details: TCR beta signatures that were public indicated CMV infection and matching HLA type.

Regarding the study as a whole: Clonotypes of TCR beta that were HLA-C-restricted and CMV-specific dominated the ex vivo response. Pooled public TCR beta family frequency picked out CMV carriers with the relevant HLA.

TCRdb ran MiXCR on the reads and lists one entry per CDR3 protein. The table records a few hundred thousand distinct CDR3 sequences, 8% to 9.5% of them present only once. This sequence originates from a human donor in good health (CMV status not recorded). Some clones in this sample may be carry-over from other donors' samples. V and J are TRBV7-2 and TRBJ1-4; TRBD1 might be the D (6 bases). Sequencing was performed on PBMCs. The CDR3 nucleotides read TGTGCCAGCAGCTTAGGGCAGGGGAGAGAAAAACTGTTTTTT. Its protein is CASSLGQGREKLFF.